A selection of T cell receptor beta chains follows, all from one sample in a study of cytomegalovirus exposure and HLA in healthy donors. Measured with immunoSEQ multiplex PCR; TCRdb has only the in-frame clones, and not every one. Of approximately 120,000 clones listed, about 84% are singletons. The specimen sequenced was PBMCs. The source of these receptors is a man aged 40-55 years in good health and CMV-seronegative. The CDR3 runs from the conserved cysteine through the conserved F or W. D genes are given only for firm matches. The listing skips clone size in some rows; elsewhere it reads once, few, many or a size class.

>.|TRBD1|TRBJ2-3|TRBV7-2
TGTGCCAGCAGCACATCCTTTGGGACAGGGGGCACAGATACGCAGTATTTT
CASSTSFGTGGTDTQYF
>.|.|TRBJ2-1|TRBV29-1
TGCAGCGTTGGTGGTCAGATCTCCTACAATGAGCAGTTCTTC
CSVGGQISYNEQFF
>few|.|TRBJ1-2|TRBV30
TGTGCCTGGAGTCCCCGGGACACCTTGGTTGAGGGAGATGGCTACACCTTC
CAWSPRDTLVEGDGYTF
>.|TRBD1|TRBJ2-2|TRBV5-1
TGCGCCAGCAGCGGGGGACAGGGGCTGCCCGGGGAGCTGTTTTTT
CASSGGQGLPGELFF
>.|TRBD2|TRBJ2-5|TRBV7-2
TGTGCCAGCAGCCGGAGAGGACTAGCGGCCCCTCAGGAGACCCAGTACTTC
CASSRRGLAAPQETQYF
>.|.|TRBJ1-2|TRBV4-2
TGTGCCAGCAGCCAAGAGGGGGGGCGCGGCTACACCTTC
CASSQEGGRGYTF
>.|.|TRBJ2-3|TRBV19
TGTGCCAGTAAGATTCGGGGAGGAACAGATACGCAGTATTTT
CASKIRGGTDTQYF
>.|.|TRBJ1-2|TRBV29-1
TGCAGCGTTGCGCAGGGGAACGGTGGCTACACCTTC
CSVAQGNGGYTF
>.|TRBD2|TRBJ2-1|TRBV4-2
TGTGCCAGCAGCCCCCAGACCCCCCCGGGGGGGTACAATGAGCAGTTCTTC
CASSPQTPPGGYNEQFF
>.|TRBD2|TRBJ2-1|TRBV7-2
TGTGCCAGCAACCGGGGGGGGACGAAGCATCTGGAGCAGTTCTTC
CASNRGGTKHLEQFF
>.|TRBD2|TRBJ2-2|TRBV27
TGTGCCAGCAGAATATATAGCGGGGGGGCCTTTACCGGGGAGCTGTTTTTT
CASRIYSGGAFTGELFF
>.|.|TRBJ2-7|TRBV30
TGTGCCTGGAGTAGGGGGTCGGGCAGAGGATTAGAGCAGTACTTC
CAWSRGSGRGLEQYF
>once|.|TRBJ1-1|TRBV19
TGTGCCAGTAGTATAGATTTGGACACAAATGAAGCTTTCTTT
CASSIDLDTNEAFF
>.|.|TRBJ2-2|TRBV7-8
TGTGCCAGCAGCCCACCCGGCCGGGCGAACACCGGGGAGCTGTTTTTT
CASSPPGRANTGELFF
>.|.|TRBJ1-2|TRBV2
TGTGCCAGCAGTTTGACAGGATCTAACTATGGCTACACCTTC
CASSLTGSNYGYTF
>.|.|TRBJ2-6|TRBV12-5
TGTGCTAGTGGTCCCTCTGGGGCCAACGGCCTGACTTTC
CASGPSGANGLTF
>.|TRBD1|TRBJ2-7|TRBV7-9
TGTGCCAGCAGCTTACGGACAGGGAATACCCACTACGAGCAGTACTTC
CASSLRTGNTHYEQYF
>.|TRBD2|TRBJ2-3|TRBV6-6
TGTGCCAGTAATCAAATCGGGGGGTATACGCAGTATTTT
CASNQIGGYTQYF
>.|.|TRBJ2-1|TRBV29-1
TGCAGCGCTGTGGGGCCACTTGACAATGAGCAGTTCTTC
CSAVGPLDNEQFF
>few|.|TRBJ1-2|TRBV6-1
TGTGCCAGCCGCCCGCGGGTAGGGTATCTTGGCTACACCTTC
CASRPRVGYLGYTF
>.|.|TRBJ2-7|TRBV29-1
TGCAGCGTCGTATATGCCAGGGCGCAGTACTTC
CSVVYARAQYF
>.|TRBD1|TRBJ1-5|TRBV12-5
TGTGCTAGTGGAGCGACAGGGTTAAGCAATCAGCCCCAGCATTTT
CASGATGLSNQPQHF
>.|.|TRBJ1-6|TRBV28
TGTGCCAGCACCCCCTCGTGGCTCCAAGATAATTCACCCCTCCACTTT
CASTPSWLQDNSPLHF
>few|TRBD1|TRBJ2-2|TRBV7-3
TGTGCCAGCAACGCAGGGGGCACCGGGGAGCTGTTTTTT
CASNAGGTGELFF